The 14 T cell receptor beta chains given below trace back to one sample, sequenced in a study of T cells in Graves' hyperthyroidism and ophthalmopathy. The TCR beta CDR3 regions underwent amplification using RNA transcripts as the source. The study used the HTBI primer set for a first-round RT-PCR of the TCR CDR3. TCRdb recomputed calls from the multiplex PCR reads with MiXCR, one row per CDR3 protein. The sample yields over 400,000 distinct CDR3 sequences, 22% seen once. Sequencing input: blood. The receptor source for this set is a woman in her 70s with Graves' ophthalmopathy.

A note on this clonotype: One end of the junction is discordant with germline, which a read error may explain. This chain connects TRBV13 to TRBJ1-1, with TRBD1 as a possible D gene (5 bases). Germline lookup yields CDR1 PRHDT and CDR2 FYEKMQ (reference sequence). This CDR3 region has 16 residues. The CDR3 coding sequence is TGCGCCAGCAGCTTACAGGTGACCTCCTGGAACACTGAAGCTTTCTTT. Translating gives CASSLQVTSWNTEAFF.

The sample holds a few counts of this clonotype. The chain is built from TRBV18 and TRBJ2-1, with D maybe TRBD2 (6 bases). CDR1 KGHSH and CDR2 LQKENI come from the germline V gene. V was trimmed by 3 bases and J by 7 bases, leaving 22 bases between them. The CDR3 totals 17 residues. The CDR3 nucleotides are TGTGCCAGCTCACCCCAGTCCCCGGGAGTGTTTAAAAATGAGCAGTTCTTC. Encoded protein: CASSPQSPGVFKNEQFF.

This clonotype came up a few times. The chain combines TRBV6-1 with TRBJ1-1, with 10 bases lining up with TRBD1. V was pared by 6 bases and J by 5 bases, with 9 bases of the junction left unmatched. Germline CDR1 MNHNS, CDR2 SASEGT. CDR3 size: 15 residues. The CDR3: CASRPRDRGWTEAFF. The CDR3 nucleotides read TGTGCCAGCAGGCCCCGGGACAGGGGATGGACTGAAGCTTTCTTT.

This clonotype was observed many times. The chain recombines TRBV28 with TRBJ2-5; perhaps TRBD2 as D (5 bases). CDR1 and CDR2 from the germline V gene are MDHEN and SYDVKM. The CDR3 is 16 amino acids. The germline V and J ends were trimmed by 2 bases and 5 bases, with 18 bases remaining between them. The CDR3 sequence: CASSLRASLVGETQYF. The CDR3 region has the DNA TGTGCCAGCAGTTTAAGAGCTAGCTTGGTGGGGGAGACCCAGTACTTC. Based on the CDR3 plus reference TRBV28 and TRBJ2-5, the full variable domain is DVKVTQSSRYLVKRTGEKVFLECVQDMDHENMFWYRQDPGLGLRLIYFSYDVKMKEKGDIPEGYSVSREKKERFSLILESASTNQTSMYLCASSLRASLVGETQYFGPGTRLLVL.

The V gene is TRBV5-1, the J gene TRBJ2-1; 14 nucleotides align to TRBD2. V lost 3 bases and J lost 0; bases outside the gene matches: 5. The CDR3 is 18 amino acids. Germline values: CDR1 SGHRS, CDR2 YFSETQ. CDR3 protein: CASSWGLAGARSYNEQFF. Here the CDR3 DNA reads TGCGCCAGCAGCTGGGGACTAGCGGGAGCCCGCTCCTACAATGAGCAGTTCTTC.

The chain has TRBV19 and TRBJ2-3; D not certain. The CDR3 covers 12 residues. Trimming left V 7 bases short and J 7 bases short, with 12 bases between. Germline V gene lookup returns CDR1 LNHDA and CDR2 SQIVND (reference sequence). The CDR3 loop reads CASISTAHTQYF. In nucleotides, the CDR3 is TGTGCCAGTATTTCGACGGCTCATACGCAGTATTTT.

The CDR3 bases are TGTGCCACCAGTGATGCCGGGACAGGGGGATGGGAGACCCAGTACTTC. This codes for CATSDAGTGGWETQYF. V gene TRBV24-1 combines with J gene TRBJ2-5; 11 nucleotides match TRBD1. Germline V gives CDR1 KGHDR, CDR2 SFDVKD. The CDR3 is 16 residues long. V was clipped by 3 bases and J by 5 bases; unmatched bases: 7.

This rearrangement joins TRBV4-2 to TRBJ2-7; tentatively, D is TRBD1 or TRBD2 (6 bases each). CDR1 is LGHNA and CDR2 is YNFKEQ in the germline V gene. V lost 8 bases and J lost 7, with 18 bases in between. The CDR3 spans 13 residues. CDR3 sequence (DNA): TGTGCCAGCCATACTTCGGGGGCAGGAGAGCAGTACTTC. Protein product: CASHTSGAGEQYF.

This clonotype showed up just a few times. The chain employs TRBV20-1 and TRBJ2-5, with D possibly matching TRBD2 (5 bases). Germline CDR1 and CDR2: DFQATT and SNEGSKA (reference sequence). The CDR3 has 16 residues. The V gene lost 1 base and the J gene lost 1 base, with 16 bases spanning the gap. CDR3 coding DNA: TGCAGTGCTAGAGGTCCCGGGGTCGGGTCCCAAGAGACCCAGTACTTC. Protein product: CSARGPGVGSQETQYF.

This clonotype was found a few times. This chain connects TRBV6-1 to TRBJ2-7, with D perhaps matching TRBD2 (6 bases). Germline V gives CDR1 MNHNS, CDR2 SASEGT. V gave up 7 bases and J gave up 4 bases, with 20 bases separating them. The CDR3 is made up of 15 amino acids. As DNA, the CDR3 is TGTGCCAGCACCCCACGGAGGGCTGCAGGATACGAGCAGTACTTC. Its translation: CASTPRRAAGYEQYF.

The chain uses TRBV28 and TRBJ2-1; a weak D match, TRBD1 (6 bases). Germline V gene data show CDR1 as MDHEN and CDR2 as SYDVKM. The ends were cut back, 5 bases at V and 5 bases at J, with 16 bases in the middle. The CDR3 loop spans 15 amino acids. The CDR3 DNA follows: TGTGCCAGCAGTCCTCAATCCGGGACAAACAATGAGCAGTTCTTC. Amino acids: CASSPQSGTNNEQFF.

This clonotype was seen ten or more times. The chain combines TRBV30 with TRBJ2-1; the D is unclear. Germline loops: CDR1 GTSNPN, CDR2 SVGIG (reference sequence). The V end was cut by 4 bases, the J end by 10 bases, with 11 bases between. This CDR3 region has 11 residues. The CDR3 spells CAWTYSREQFF. CDR3 in DNA: TGTGCCTGGACCTATAGCAGGGAGCAGTTCTTC.

This clonotype was seen only a few times. The V call is TRBV20-1, the J call TRBJ2-5; D gene ambiguous. The CDR3 is 12 residues long. V dropped 2 bases and J dropped 5 bases, with 9 bases sitting between them. From germline, CDR1 is DFQATT and CDR2 SNEGSKA (reference sequence). DNA for the CDR3: TGCAGTGCTAGAAGGGCTGGGGAGACCCAGTACTTC. Amino acids: CSARRAGETQYF.

A single count supports this clonotype. One end of the junction is discordant with germline, which a read error may explain. The chain is built from TRBV12-3 or TRBV12-4 and TRBJ2-1; 11 nucleotides agree with TRBD2. This CDR3 contains 16 residues. The CDR3 DNA is TGTGCCGGCAGCTTTATAGCGGGAGGGCCTCGGAATGAGCAGTTCTTC. Translation gives CAGSFIAGGPRNEQFF.